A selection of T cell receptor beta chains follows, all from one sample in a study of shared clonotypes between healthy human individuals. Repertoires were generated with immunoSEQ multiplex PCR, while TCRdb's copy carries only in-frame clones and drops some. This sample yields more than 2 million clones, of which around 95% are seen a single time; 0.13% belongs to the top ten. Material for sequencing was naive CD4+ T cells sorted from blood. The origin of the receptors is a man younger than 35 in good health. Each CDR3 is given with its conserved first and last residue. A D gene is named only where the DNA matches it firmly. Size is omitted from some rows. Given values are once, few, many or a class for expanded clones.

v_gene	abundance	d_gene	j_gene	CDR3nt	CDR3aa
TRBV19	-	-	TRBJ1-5	TGTGCCAGTAGTATAGATCGTGGGCGGCATCAGCCCCAGCATTTT	CASSIDRGRHQPQHF
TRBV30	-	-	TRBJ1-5	TGTGCCTGGAGTCACGGCCGGGACAAACATCAGCCCCAGCATTTT	CAWSHGRDKHQPQHF
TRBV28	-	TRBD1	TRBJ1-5	TGTGCCAGCGTAGGGACAGGGAAGCAGCCCCAGCATTTT	CASVGTGKQPQHF
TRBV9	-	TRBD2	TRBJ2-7	TGTGCCAGCAGCGCCCGGGGGGGGCAGGTTCGGCACGAGCAGTACTTC	CASSARGGQVRHEQYF
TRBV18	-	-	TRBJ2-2	TGTGCCAGCTCACCACCGAGCGGGGAGCTGTTTTTT	CASSPPSGELFF
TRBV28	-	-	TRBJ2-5	TGTGCCAGCAGCCCGCCCGCCCAAGAGACCCAGTACTTC	CASSPPAQETQYF
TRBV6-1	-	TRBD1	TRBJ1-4	TGTGCCAGTCGGCCCGGGACAGGGGGCGAAAAACTGTTTTTT	CASRPGTGGEKLFF
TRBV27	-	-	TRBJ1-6	TGTGCCAGCGGGCGGACCTTCGGTTCACCCCTCCACTTT	CASGRTFGSPLHF
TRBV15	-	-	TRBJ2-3	TGTGCCACCAGCAGAGATTTAGGTACGCAGTATTTT	CATSRDLGTQYF
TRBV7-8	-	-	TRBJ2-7	TGTGCCAGCAGCTTGTCTTCCTACGAGCAGTACTTC	CASSLSSYEQYF
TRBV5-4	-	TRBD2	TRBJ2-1	TGTGCCAGCAGCCTAGCTGCGGGAGGGCGGGATGAGCAGTTCTTC	CASSLAAGGRDEQFF
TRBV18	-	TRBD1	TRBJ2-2	TGTGCCAGCTCACCCATGGGACAGGGAACGAACACCGGGGAGCTGTTTTTT	CASSPMGQGTNTGELFF
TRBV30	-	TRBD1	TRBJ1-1	TGTGCCTACAGACAGGGCGGGACTGAAGCTTTCTTT	CAYRQGGTEAFF
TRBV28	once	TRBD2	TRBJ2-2	TGTGCCAGCAGTCTCCCTGGGGGGGAAGCGAACACCGGGGAGCTGTTTTTT	CASSLPGGEANTGELFF
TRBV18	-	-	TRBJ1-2	TGTGCCAGCTCACCGGATGGAAACTATGGCTACACCTTC	CASSPDGNYGYTF
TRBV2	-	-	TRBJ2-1	TGTGCCAGCAGGTTGGAGGGGGAGCAGTTCTTC	CASRLEGEQFF
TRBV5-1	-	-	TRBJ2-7	TGCGCCAGCAGCGTCGGGAAAGCCGAGCAGTACTTC	CASSVGKAEQYF
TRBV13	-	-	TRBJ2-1	TGTGCCAGCAGCCCCGCGGCGGGATGGGGCAGGGATGAGCAGTTCTTC	CASSPAAGWGRDEQFF
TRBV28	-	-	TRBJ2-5	TGTGCCAGCAGTTTATCGGCCACTGGGGGATCGGCTGAGACCCAGTACTTC	CASSLSATGGSAETQYF
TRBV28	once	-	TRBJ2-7	TGTGCCAGCTCGGGACCGCGACGCTACGAGCAGTACTTC	CASSGPRRYEQYF
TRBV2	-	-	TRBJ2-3	TGTGCCAGTTCGCGGGGGCCTGGAACAGATACGCAGTATTTT	CASSRGPGTDTQYF
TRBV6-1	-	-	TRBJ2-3	TGTGCCAGCAGTGAAGGGGTTAGCACGCAGTATTTT	CASSEGVSTQYF
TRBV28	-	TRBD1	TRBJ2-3	TGTGCCAGCAGTTTGCTACCGGGACAGGGAGGACCAGATACGCAGTATTTT	CASSLLPGQGGPDTQYF
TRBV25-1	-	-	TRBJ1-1	TGTGCCAGCAGCAGGGATTACACTGAAGCTTTCTTT	CASSRDYTEAFF
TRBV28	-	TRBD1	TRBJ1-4	TGTGCCGGCAAGCCGACAGGGAAGGGGGATGAAAAACTGTTTTTT	CAGKPTGKGDEKLFF
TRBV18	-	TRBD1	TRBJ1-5	TGTGCCAGCTCAGAGACAGGGTTCAATCAGCCCCAGCATTTT	CASSETGFNQPQHF
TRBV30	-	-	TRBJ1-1	TGTGCCTGGAGTTCGTCAGGGAACACTGAAGCTTTCTTT	CAWSSSGNTEAFF
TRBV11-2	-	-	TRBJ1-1	TGTGCCAGCAGCTCCCAGGGATCTAGGACTGAAGCTTTCTTT	CASSSQGSRTEAFF
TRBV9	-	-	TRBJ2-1	TGTGCCAGCAGCGTGACCTCTACCTACAATGAGCAGTTCTTC	CASSVTSTYNEQFF
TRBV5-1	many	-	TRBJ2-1	TGCGCCAGCAGCTTGGGTATACCCAGGGACAATGAGCAGTTCTTC	CASSLGIPRDNEQFF
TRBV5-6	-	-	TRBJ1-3	TGTGCCAGCAGCCAAGACATACACTCTGGAAACACCATATATTTT	CASSQDIHSGNTIYF
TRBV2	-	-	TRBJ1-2	TGTGCCAGCAGACCCGATCATGGCTACACCTTC	CASRPDHGYTF
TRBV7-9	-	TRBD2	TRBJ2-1	TGTGCCAGCAGCTTAGCCCGGCTAGCGGGAGGGGATGAGCAGTTCTTC	CASSLARLAGGDEQFF
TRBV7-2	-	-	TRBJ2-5	TGTGCCAGCAGCTTATTTTCGGGGGCAGAGACCCAGTACTTC	CASSLFSGAETQYF
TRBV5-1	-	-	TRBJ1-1	TGCGCCAGCAGCTCTTTAAGCACTGTGAACACTGAAGCTTTCTTT	CASSSLSTVNTEAFF
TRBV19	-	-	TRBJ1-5	TGTGCCAGTAGTATAGGGCAGGACAATCAGCCCCAGCATTTT	CASSIGQDNQPQHF
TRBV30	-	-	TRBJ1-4	TGTGCCTGGAGTGGGAAAGGGCAGGGTAAAGTTGGACTGTTTTTT	CAWSGKGQGKVGLFF
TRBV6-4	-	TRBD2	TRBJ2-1	TGTGCCAGCCGACTAGCGGGAGAACCTGAGCAGTTCTTC	CASRLAGEPEQFF
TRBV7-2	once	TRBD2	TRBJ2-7	TGTGCCAGCAGCCCGGGACTAGCGGGAGTTTACGAGCAGTACTTC	CASSPGLAGVYEQYF
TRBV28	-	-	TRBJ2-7	TGTGCCAGCAGTTTGTGGGGGAAATACGAGCAGTACTTC	CASSLWGKYEQYF
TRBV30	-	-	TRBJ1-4	TGTGCCTGGAGCCAAAAGGGAGCTTCAACTAATGAAAAACTGTTTTTT	CAWSQKGASTNEKLFF
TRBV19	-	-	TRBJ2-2	TGTGCCAGTAGGGTGCTCGGGACCAAACACGGGGAGCTGTTTTTT	CASRVLGTKHGELFF
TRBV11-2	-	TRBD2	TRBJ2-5	TGTGCCAGCAGCCCCCGGACTAGCGGGGGGACCCAAGAGACCCAGTACTTC	CASSPRTSGGTQETQYF
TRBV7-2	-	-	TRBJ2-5	TGTGCCAGCAGCAAAGGGCCAGAGACCCAGTACTTC	CASSKGPETQYF
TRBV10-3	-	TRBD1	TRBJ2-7	TGTGCCATCAGTGAGCGGGGACAGACTATAGGCGAGCAGTACTTC	CAISERGQTIGEQYF
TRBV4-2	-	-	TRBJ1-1	TGTGCCAGCACGGGGATCAGGGGCGGGGACACTGAAGCTTTCTTT	CASTGIRGGDTEAFF
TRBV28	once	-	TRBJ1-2	TGTGCCGGGGGGGCAAACTATGGCTACACCTTC	CAGGANYGYTF
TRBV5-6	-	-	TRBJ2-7	TGTGCCAGCAGCTTCGCGGATACCTCCTACGAGCAGTACTTC	CASSFADTSYEQYF
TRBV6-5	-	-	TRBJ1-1	TGTGCCAGCAGTTTTAGGGGGGCAGGGACTGAAGCTTTCTTT	CASSFRGAGTEAFF
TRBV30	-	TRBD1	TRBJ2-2	TGTGCCTGGGGCAGGGGGCACGGGGAGCTGTTTTTT	CAWGRGHGELFF